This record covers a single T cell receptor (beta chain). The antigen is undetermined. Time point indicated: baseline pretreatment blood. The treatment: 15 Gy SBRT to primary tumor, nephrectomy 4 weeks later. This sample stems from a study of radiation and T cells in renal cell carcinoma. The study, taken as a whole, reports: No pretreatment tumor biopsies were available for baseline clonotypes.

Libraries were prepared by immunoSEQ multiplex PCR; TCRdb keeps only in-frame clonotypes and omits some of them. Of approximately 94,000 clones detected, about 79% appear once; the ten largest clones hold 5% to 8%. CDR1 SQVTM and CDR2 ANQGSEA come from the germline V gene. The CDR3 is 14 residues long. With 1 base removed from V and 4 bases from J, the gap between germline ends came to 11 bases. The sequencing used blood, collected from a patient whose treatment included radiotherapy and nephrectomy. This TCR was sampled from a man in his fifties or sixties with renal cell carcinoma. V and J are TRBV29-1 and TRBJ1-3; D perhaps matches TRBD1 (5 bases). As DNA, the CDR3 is TGCAGCGTTGAAGTATCTGGGGCGGGAAACACCATATATTTT. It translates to CSVEVSGAGNTIYF.